The 14 T cell receptor beta chains in this list originate from one sample, sequenced in a study of sequential checkpoint blockade in melanoma. Treatment noted: randomized to nivolumab then ipilimumab (arm A) or the reverse (arm B). Libraries were prepared by immunoSEQ multiplex PCR; TCRdb keeps only in-frame clonotypes and omits some of them. The repertoire holds around 5,000 clones, with 20% as singletons. The sequenced sample was tumor tissue (inferred from file names), obtained from a patient given nivolumab and ipilimumab in sequence. The receptors were sampled from a human donor with melanoma.

The chain employs TRBV7-6 and TRBJ1-5; tentative D call: TRBD1 (5 bases). The germline V gene encodes CDR1 SGHVS and CDR2 FNYEAQ. Trimming took off 4 bases at V and 6 bases at J, with 19 bases between the two ends. The CDR3 contains 16 residues. CDR3 region: CASSSSREGRTQPQHF. For the CDR3, the DNA is TGTGCCAGCAGCTCCTCCCGGGAGGGGCGGACTCAGCCCCAGCATTTT.

This clone was detected only a few times. The chain joins TRBV11-3 to TRBJ2-3; D may be TRBD2 (6 bases). The CDR3 consists of 14 residues. V was trimmed by 1 base and J by 5 bases, leaving 10 bases between them. The germline V gene has CDR1 SGHNT and CDR2 YENEEA. DNA of the CDR3: TGTGCCAGCAGCTTAGGGGGACTTGGAGATACGCAGTATTTT. Translation: CASSLGGLGDTQYF. Full variable domain (rest looked up from reference TRBV11-3 and TRBJ2-3): EAGVVQSPRYKIIEKKQPVAFWCNPISGHNTLYWYLQNLGQGPELLIRYENEEAVDDSQLPKDRFSAERLKGVDSTLKIQPAELGDSAVYLCASSLGGLGDTQYFGPGTRLTVL.

V is TRBV28 and J is TRBJ2-7; 9 bases match TRBD1. V lost 7 bases to trimming and J lost 2 bases; unmatched junction nucleotides: 6. CDR1 is MDHEN and CDR2 is SYDVKM in the germline V gene. This CDR3 has 14 residues. This chain's CDR3 is CASKGDRVAYEQYF. In nucleotides, the CDR3 is TGTGCCAGCAAGGGGGACAGGGTGGCCTACGAGCAGTACTTC.

V and J are TRBV2 and TRBJ1-6; no clear D. The CDR3 contains 19 residues. The V gene's germline CDR1 is SNHLY and CDR2 FYNNEI. Trimming took off 6 bases at V and 0 bases at J, with 21 bases between the two ends. CDR3 protein: CASRVDIGSGISYNSPLHF. The CDR3 DNA follows: TGTGCCAGCAGGGTAGACATCGGCAGTGGTATCTCCTATAATTCACCCCTCCACTTT. The full variable domain, its missing parts supplied by reference TRBV2 and TRBJ1-6, is EPEVTQTPSHQVTQMGQEVILRCVPISNHLYFYWYRQILGQKVEFLVSFYNNEISEKSEIFDDQFSVERPDGSNFTLKIRSTKLEDSAMYFCASRVDIGSGISYNSPLHFGNGTRLTVT.

CDR3 DNA sequence: TGCGCCAGCAGCCACCAGTGGGGAAACACCGGGGAGCTGTTTTTT. Translating it yields CASSHQWGNTGELFF. This chain connects TRBV1 to TRBJ2-2. TRBV1 is reported as a pseudogene. This CDR3 contains 15 residues.

Many counts were recorded for this clone. This rearrangement joins TRBV9 to TRBJ2-1; the D gene is possibly TRBD1 (6 bases). The CDR3 has 12 residues. Trimming stripped 5 bases from V and 7 bases from J, with 10 bases between. Germline V gene data show CDR1 as SGDLS and CDR2 as YYNGEE. CDR3 loop: CASSLRGNEQFF. CDR3 DNA: TGTGCCAGCAGTCTCAGGGGAAATGAGCAGTTCTTC. The full variable domain, its missing parts supplied by reference TRBV9 and TRBJ2-1, is DSGVTQTPKHLITATGQRVTLRCSPRSGDLSVYWYQQSLDQGLQFLIQYYNGEERAKGNILERFSAQQFPDLHSELNLSSLELGDSALYFCASSLRGNEQFFGPGTRLTVL.

This clone was detected a few times. This chain links TRBV9 with TRBJ2-7, with 9 nucleotides matching TRBD1. Germline V lookup: CDR1 SGDLS, CDR2 YYNGEE. The J segment lost 4 bases and the V segment lost 3 bases, leaving 8 bases of the junction unmatched. This CDR3 comprises 15 residues. CDR3 sequence: CASSAPGTGRYEQYF. As DNA, the CDR3 is TGTGCCAGCAGCGCCCCCGGGACAGGGAGATACGAGCAGTACTTC.

Ten or more counts support this clone. The CDR3: CASSGDRLPTETQYF. The CDR3 DNA sequence: TGTGCCAGCAGCGGGGACAGGCTTCCCACAGAGACCCAGTACTTC. The chain has TRBV9 and TRBJ2-5, with TRBD1 matching over 8 bases. Trimming removed 3 bases from V and 4 bases from J; junction bases left unmatched: 8. The V gene's germline CDR1 is SGDLS and CDR2 YYNGEE. CDR3 length equals 15 residues.

The chain recombines TRBV15 with TRBJ2-1; TRBD1 is a possible D gene (5 bases). Germline V gives CDR1 LNHNV, CDR2 YYDKDF (reference sequence). Between the trimmed V and J ends, which lost 0 bases and 7 bases, there was a span of 16 bases. This CDR3 has 16 residues. The CDR3 is CATSRDMRARENEQFF. Written as DNA, the CDR3 is TGTGCCACCAGCAGAGATATGCGAGCCAGGGAAAATGAGCAGTTCTTC.

Relative to its sample, this clone is medium-sized. The V and J genes are TRBV9 and TRBJ1-1; no clear D. The V end was cut by 4 bases, the J end by 1 base, with 14 bases between. CDR3 size: 15 residues. The germline V gene has CDR1 SGDLS and CDR2 YYNGEE. Here the CDR3 DNA reads TGTGCCAGCAGCCCTCCCCCAGGACCGAACACTGAAGCTTTCTTT. Its protein is CASSPPPGPNTEAFF.

This chain joins TRBV25-1 and TRBJ1-6; D is unclear. This CDR3 comprises 13 residues. CDR1 MGHDK and CDR2 SYGVNS come from the germline V gene. V dropped 4 bases and J dropped 6 bases, with 7 bases sitting between them. The CDR3 DNA reads as TGTGCCAGCAGTGCCCGGTCTAATTCACCCCTCCACTTT. Translation gives CASSARSNSPLHF.

The chain couples TRBV18 to TRBJ2-3; D perhaps matches TRBD2 (5 bases). The CDR3 sequence is 14 residues long. CDR1 and CDR2 (germline): KGHSH, LQKENI. Trimming took off 5 bases at V and 4 bases at J, with 13 bases between the two ends. CDR3 sequence: CASSTLVSADTQYF. Written as DNA, the CDR3 is TGTGCCAGCTCAACCCTAGTTAGCGCAGATACGCAGTATTTT.

V usage is TRBV28 and J usage is TRBJ2-1; D ambiguous. From germline, CDR1 is MDHEN and CDR2 SYDVKM. The CDR3 contains 13 residues. V lost 3 bases, J lost 3 bases, and 6 bases lay in between. CDR3 bases: TGTGCCAGCAGTTTGGGAAACTACAATGAGCAGTTCTTC. Protein sequence: CASSLGNYNEQFF.

V is TRBV28 and J is TRBJ1-2; D is unclear. Between the trimmed V and J ends, which lost 4 bases and 4 bases, there was a span of 7 bases. This CDR3 region has 12 residues. The germline gives CDR1 MDHEN, CDR2 SYDVKM. This chain's CDR3 is CASSSAPYGYTF. The CDR3 nucleotides are TGTGCCAGCAGTTCCGCTCCCTATGGCTACACCTTC.